Below, 8 T cell receptor beta chains from the same sample are listed, as sequenced in a study of cytomegalovirus exposure and HLA in healthy donors. Use of 60 Vbeta and 13 Jbeta primers characterized the PCR. Libraries were prepared by immunoSEQ multiplex PCR; TCRdb keeps only in-frame clonotypes and omits some of them. In the table there are some 180,000 clones, 76% of which are singletons. Sequenced material: PBMCs. These receptors were obtained from a man younger than 35 in good health and CMV-seronegative.

The chain is built from TRBV27 and TRBJ1-4; 10 bases map to TRBD1. The CDR3 extends over 14 amino acids. With 0 bases clipped from V and 8 bases from J, the junction kept 0 bases outside the gene matches. Germline CDR1 and CDR2: MNHEY and SMNVEV (reference sequence). The CDR3 DNA reads TGTGCCAGCAGTTTATCGACAGGGGGCGAAAAACTGTTTTTT. Protein sequence: CASSLSTGGEKLFF.

This chain links TRBV7-9 with TRBJ2-6; 8 nucleotides match TRBD1. Germline CDR1 and CDR2: SEHNR and FQNEAQ (reference sequence). The CDR3 extends over 18 amino acids. V dropped 0 bases and J dropped 0; count of bases not matched to a gene: 4. Here the CDR3 reads CASSLAFGQGSGANVLTF. The CDR3 bases are TGTGCCAGCAGCTTAGCGTTCGGACAGGGCTCTGGGGCCAACGTCCTGACTTTC.

In nucleotides, the CDR3 is TGTGCCAGCTCACCGGGACAGGGACAGCACGAGCAGTACTTC. Translation gives CASSPGQGQHEQYF. This rearrangement joins TRBV18 to TRBJ2-7, with 9 bases aligning to TRBD1. Germline CDR1 and CDR2: KGHSH and LQKENI. CDR3 length: 14 amino acids. J was trimmed by 5 bases and V by 3 bases; bases with no gene match: 5.

The J gene is TRBJ2-7, the V gene TRBV6-1, with D possibly matching TRBD2 (5 bases). Germline loops: CDR1 MNHNS, CDR2 SASEGT. Deletions cut 3 bases from V and 1 base from J, with 16 bases between. The CDR3 is 16 residues long. This CDR3 reads CASSDPGGSTSYEQYF. In DNA form, the CDR3 reads TGTGCCAGCAGTGACCCCGGTGGGAGCACTTCCTACGAGCAGTACTTC.

The CDR3 DNA reads TGTGCCAGCAGTTTAGAGGGCAGGTACGAGCAGTACTTC. It translates to CASSLEGRYEQYF. The rearrangement uses TRBV28 and TRBJ2-7, with a tentative D call TRBD2 (5 bases). In germline, CDR1 is MDHEN, CDR2 SYDVKM. Trimming cost V 2 bases and J 4 bases, with 9 bases left between them. The CDR3 spans 13 residues.

The genes are TRBV7-9 and TRBJ1-3, with D tentatively TRBD1 (6 bases). Germline CDR1 reads SEHNR; CDR2 reads FQNEAQ (reference sequence). V was cut by 5 bases and J by 0 bases, with 11 bases left in between. CDR3 length: 15 amino acids. The CDR3 nucleotides are TGTGCCAGCAGCGCGGACAGCTTCTCTGGAAACACCATATATTTT. Translation: CASSADSFSGNTIYF.

J is TRBJ2-7 and V is TRBV6-5, with TRBD1 matching 8 bases. The germline V gene has CDR1 MNHEY and CDR2 SVGAGI. The V gene end was trimmed by 6 bases and the J gene end by 3 bases; junction bases not matched to a gene: 7. This CDR3 region has 14 residues. For the CDR3, the DNA is TGTGCCAGCAGCCGCGACAGGGGTGGCTACGAGCAGTACTTC. It translates to CASSRDRGGYEQYF.

This chain joins TRBV19 and TRBJ2-5; D not certain. This CDR3 region has 13 residues. The V gene's germline CDR1 is LNHDA and CDR2 SQIVND (reference sequence). Trimming pared 3 bases from V and 2 bases from J, leaving 7 bases between. The CDR3: CASSIYRQETQYF. CDR3 bases: TGTGCCAGTAGTATTTACAGACAAGAGACCCAGTACTTC.